This note documents a single T cell receptor beta chain sequence. This record belongs to a study of blood T cell repertoires in COVID-19. The wider study: The United States, Italy and Spain provided the acute and convalescent COVID-19 samples.

Original processing methods: Reference gene primer amplification in the assay estimated nucleated cell counts. Using immunoSEQ multiplex PCR, the repertoire was profiled, and TCRdb retains in-frame clones only, with some absent. V and J calls and clone size follow that table, whereas D and trimming were derived from the DNA. The profile covers about 320,000 clones, with 85% appearing a single time and just over 7% taken by the ten largest. V dropped 3 bases and J dropped 4 bases, with 16 bases sitting between them. This CDR3 is 16 amino acids long. Germline values: CDR1 MNHNS, CDR2 SASEGT. The receptor was derived from a human donor in a cohort sampled during active COVID-19. The chain links TRBV6-1 to TRBJ1-5; D unclear. The specimen sequenced was peripheral blood. The DNA of the CDR3 is TGTGCCAGCAGTGATTTAGTCGGTAGCGGAAATCAGCCCCAGCATTTT. This gives the protein CASSDLVGSGNQPQHF.